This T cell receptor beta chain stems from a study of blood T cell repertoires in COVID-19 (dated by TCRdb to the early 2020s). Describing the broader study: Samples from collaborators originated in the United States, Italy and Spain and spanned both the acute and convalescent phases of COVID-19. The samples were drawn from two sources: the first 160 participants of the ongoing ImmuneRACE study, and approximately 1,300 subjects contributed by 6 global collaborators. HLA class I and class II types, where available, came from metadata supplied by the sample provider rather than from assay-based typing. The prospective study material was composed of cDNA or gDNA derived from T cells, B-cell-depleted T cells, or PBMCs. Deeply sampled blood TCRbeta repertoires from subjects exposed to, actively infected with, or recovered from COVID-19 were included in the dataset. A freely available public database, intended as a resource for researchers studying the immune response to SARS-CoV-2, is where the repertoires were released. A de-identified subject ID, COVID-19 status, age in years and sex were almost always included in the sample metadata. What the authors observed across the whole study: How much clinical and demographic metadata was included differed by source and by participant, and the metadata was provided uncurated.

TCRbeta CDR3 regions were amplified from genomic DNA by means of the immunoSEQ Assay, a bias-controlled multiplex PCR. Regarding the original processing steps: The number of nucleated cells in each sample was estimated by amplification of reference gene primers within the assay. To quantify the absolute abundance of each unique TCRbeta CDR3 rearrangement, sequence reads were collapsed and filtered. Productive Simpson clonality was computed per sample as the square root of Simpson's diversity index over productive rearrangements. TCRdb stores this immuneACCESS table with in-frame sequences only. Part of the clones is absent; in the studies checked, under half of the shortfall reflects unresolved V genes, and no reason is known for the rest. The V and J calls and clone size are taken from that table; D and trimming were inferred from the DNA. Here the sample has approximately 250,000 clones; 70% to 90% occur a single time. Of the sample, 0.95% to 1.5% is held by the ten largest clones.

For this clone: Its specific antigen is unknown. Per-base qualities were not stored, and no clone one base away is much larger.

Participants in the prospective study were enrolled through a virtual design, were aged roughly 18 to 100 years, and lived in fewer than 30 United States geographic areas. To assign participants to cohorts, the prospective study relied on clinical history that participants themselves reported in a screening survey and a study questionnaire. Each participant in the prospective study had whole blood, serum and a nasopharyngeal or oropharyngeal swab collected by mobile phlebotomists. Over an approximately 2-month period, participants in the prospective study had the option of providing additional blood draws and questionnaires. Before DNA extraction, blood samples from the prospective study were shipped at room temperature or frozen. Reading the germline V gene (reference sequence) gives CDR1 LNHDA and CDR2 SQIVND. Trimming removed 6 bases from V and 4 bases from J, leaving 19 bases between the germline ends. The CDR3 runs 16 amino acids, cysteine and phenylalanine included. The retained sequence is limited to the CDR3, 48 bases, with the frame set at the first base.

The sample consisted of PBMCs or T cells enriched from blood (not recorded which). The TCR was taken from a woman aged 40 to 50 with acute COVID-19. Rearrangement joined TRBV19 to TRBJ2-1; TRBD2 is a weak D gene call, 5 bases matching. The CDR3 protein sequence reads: CASRRPGISGYNEQFF. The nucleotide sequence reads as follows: TGTGCCAGTAGGAGACCCGGGATCTCCGGGTACAATGAGCAGTTCTTC.